This T cell receptor (gamma chain) is drawn from a study of γδ T cells in repeated Plasmodium falciparum infection. Across the whole study: Donors were malaria-exposed Malian children or age- and gender-matched Australian children.

TCRdb applied CATT to the multiplex PCR reads for clone calling. Of approximately 26,000 gamma-chain clones in the sample, 2.5% to 3.5% are singletons; the top ten hold roughly a third. This clone occurred many times. A far bigger clonotype differs at one base, so this is likely a read error. This sample includes further DNA sequences coding for the same CDR3. The sequence was collected from a pool of human donors (malaria-infected and uninfected, not separated). The source material was gamma-delta T cells from blood.

The CDR3 DNA is TGTGCCTTGGATTCTTTGCGGGGCCTGTTACCTTGTAATAAGTTCGAACATGGTGCTTATTATAAGAAACTCTTT. Translated, it gives CALDSLRGLLPCNKFEHGAYYKKLF. This chain links TRGV9 with TRGJ1 or TRGJ2. Here the J gene came from matching the DNA to germline, since TCRdb omits it. After removal of 9 bases from V and 3 bases from J, the junction contained 47 bases not matched to a gene. The CDR3 is 25 residues long. CDR1 is GITISATS and CDR2 is ISYDGTV in the germline V gene (reference sequence).